Presented here are 10 T cell receptor beta chains from one specimen sequenced in a study of cytomegalovirus exposure and HLA in healthy donors. A multiplex PCR was run with 60 Vbeta primers and 13 Jbeta primers. TCRdb keeps only in-frame clones here, not all; method: immunoSEQ multiplex PCR. In the table there are approximately 150,000 clones, 60% to 80% of which are singletons. The sample was PBMCs. The receptors come from a man aged 18 to 29 in good health and CMV-seropositive.

This chain joins TRBV23-1 and TRBJ1-6; D gene unclear. TRBV23-1 is placed among ORFs of uncertain function. Between the trimmed V and J ends, which lost 7 bases and 5 bases, there was a span of 15 bases. The CDR3 runs to 15 residues. In DNA, the CDR3 is TGCGCCAGCAACCCCTGTGGGAGCCATAATTCACCCCTCCACTTT. As protein: CASNPCGSHNSPLHF.

V and J are TRBV2 and TRBJ2-7; 8 bases are shared with TRBD1. CDR3 length: 14 residues. V lost 6 bases, J lost 2 bases, and 6 bases stayed unmatched. Germline V gives CDR1 SNHLY, CDR2 FYNNEI. CDR3 protein: CASRLQGETYEQYF. Written as DNA, the CDR3 is TGTGCCAGCAGATTACAGGGGGAAACCTACGAGCAGTACTTC.

Only one count was recorded for this clone. This chain joins TRBV5-1 and TRBJ2-7, with 10 bases matching TRBD2. V was pared by 1 base and J by 1 base, with 2 bases of the junction left unmatched. In germline, CDR1 is SGHRS, CDR2 YFSETQ. The CDR3 is 15 amino acids. The CDR3 nucleotides are TGCGCCAGCAGCTTGATAGCGGGAGGTTCCTACGAGCAGTACTTC. It yields the protein CASSLIAGGSYEQYF.

The V gene is TRBV29-1, the J gene TRBJ2-5, with D possibly TRBD2 on 6 matching bases. Trimming cost V 4 bases and J 5 bases, with 14 bases left between them. Germline V gives CDR1 SQVTM, CDR2 ANQGSEA. The CDR3 length is 13 residues. The CDR3 is CSVGRGLSETQYF. The CDR3, as DNA: TGCAGCGTTGGGCGGGGTCTTTCGGAGACCCAGTACTTC. The full variable domain, completed using reference TRBV29-1 and TRBJ2-5, is SAVISQKPSRDICQRGTSLTIQCQVDSQVTMMFWYRQQPGQSLTLIATANQGSEATYESGFVIDKFPISRPNLTFSTLTVSNMSPEDSSIYLCSVGRGLSETQYFGPGTRLLVL.

This chain uses TRBV6-5 with TRBJ2-2; 7 bases match TRBD2. This CDR3 comprises 14 residues. The germline CDR1 and CDR2 sequences are MNHEY and SVGAGI. Trimming removed 5 bases from V and 7 bases from J; junction bases left unmatched: 7. The chain's CDR3 is CASSLRREGGELFF. Here the CDR3 DNA reads TGTGCCAGCAGTCTAAGGAGGGAGGGCGGGGAGCTGTTTTTT.

In its sample, this clone was seen a few times. The genes are TRBV11-2 and TRBJ1-1, with D perhaps TRBD1 (6 bases). With 6 bases removed from V and 6 bases from J, the gap between germline ends came to 17 bases. This CDR3 region has 14 residues. CDR1 is SGHAT, CDR2 FQNNGV, per germline. This CDR3 reads CASRGGQGSAEAFF. For the CDR3, the DNA is TGTGCCAGCAGGGGGGGGCAGGGGAGCGCTGAAGCTTTCTTT.

Only a few counts were recorded for this clone. The chain employs TRBV6-1 and TRBJ1-3, with D uncertain. Per the germline V gene, CDR1 is MNHNS and CDR2 is SASEGT. CDR3 length equals 14 residues. V was pared by 3 bases and J by 2 bases, with 8 bases between. CDR3 sequence (DNA): TGTGCCAGCAGTGAGCGAGGAACTGGAAACACCATATATTTT. Encoded protein: CASSERGTGNTIYF.

This chain links TRBV15 with TRBJ2-7; 9 bases agree with TRBD1. Trimming took 3 bases from V and 6 from J; bases not matched to a gene: 9. CDR1 is LNHNV and CDR2 is YYDKDF in the germline V gene (reference sequence). This CDR3 has 15 residues. CDR3 protein: CATSSAGQGISEQYF. Here the CDR3 DNA reads TGTGCCACCAGCAGTGCGGGACAGGGTATTAGCGAGCAGTACTTC.

CDR3 sequence reads: CTSSRVPSGRCTDTQYF. The CDR3 DNA sequence: TGCACCAGCAGCCGCGTCCCTAGCGGGAGATGCACAGATACGCAGTATTTT. The chain uses TRBV1 and TRBJ2-3; the table gives TRBD2 as D, unverified against the DNA. TRBV1 is a pseudogene. The CDR3 has 17 amino acids.

The chain combines TRBV4-1 with TRBJ2-3, with 9 nucleotides matching TRBD2. Per germline, CDR1 MGHRA and CDR2 YSYEKL. Unmatched junction bases numbered 9, after V lost 0 bases and J lost 5 bases. This CDR3 comprises 17 residues. The CDR3 here is CASSQDHQLAGGDTQYF. The DNA of the CDR3 is TGCGCCAGCAGCCAAGATCACCAACTAGCGGGTGGAGATACGCAGTATTTT.